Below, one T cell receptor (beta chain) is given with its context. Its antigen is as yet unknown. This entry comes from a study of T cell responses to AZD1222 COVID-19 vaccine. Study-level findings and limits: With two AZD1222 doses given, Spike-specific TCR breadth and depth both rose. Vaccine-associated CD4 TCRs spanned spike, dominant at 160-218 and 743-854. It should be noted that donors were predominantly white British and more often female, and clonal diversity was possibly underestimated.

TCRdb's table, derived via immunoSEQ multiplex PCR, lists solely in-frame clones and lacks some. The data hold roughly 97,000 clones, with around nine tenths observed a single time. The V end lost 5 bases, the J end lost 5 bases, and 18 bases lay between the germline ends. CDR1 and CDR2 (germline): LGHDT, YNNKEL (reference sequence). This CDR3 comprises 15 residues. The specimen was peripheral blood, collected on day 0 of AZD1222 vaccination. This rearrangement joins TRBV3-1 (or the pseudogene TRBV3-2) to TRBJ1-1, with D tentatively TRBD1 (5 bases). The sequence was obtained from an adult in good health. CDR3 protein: CASSAREKKGTEAFF. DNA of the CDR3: TGTGCCAGCAGCGCCCGGGAGAAAAAGGGGACTGAAGCTTTCTTT.